The clone carrying this TCR beta chain was detected a few times. Its target is unknown. This entry is derived from a study of PD-1 blockade in classical Hodgkin lymphoma. Notes on the study in general: The repertoire differences lack a defined cause, possibly disease activity or prior therapy.

Time point: cycle 4 day 1 (C4D1), after 6 weeks of nivolumab. Each patient's relapse followed autologous stem cell transplantation, and brentuximab vedotin exposure varied. Looked up from germline, CDR1 is LGHNA and CDR2 is YSLEER. V lost 3 bases and J 7 bases, leaving 16 bases between the germline ends. The CDR3 loop spans 15 amino acids. Libraries were prepared by immunoSEQ multiplex PCR; TCRdb keeps only in-frame clonotypes and omits some of them. This table holds 100,000 or so clones, 90% found once. The clonotype was recovered from a human donor with classical Hodgkin lymphoma. The chain employs TRBV4-3 and TRBJ1-5; D not resolved. Sequenced here: peripheral blood mononuclear cells (PBMCs), sampled before the fourth cycle of nivolumab. The CDR3 nucleotides read TGCGCCAGCAGCCATGGTGCGGGGAAGGGACAGCCCCAGCATTTT. Amino acids: CASSHGAGKGQPQHF.